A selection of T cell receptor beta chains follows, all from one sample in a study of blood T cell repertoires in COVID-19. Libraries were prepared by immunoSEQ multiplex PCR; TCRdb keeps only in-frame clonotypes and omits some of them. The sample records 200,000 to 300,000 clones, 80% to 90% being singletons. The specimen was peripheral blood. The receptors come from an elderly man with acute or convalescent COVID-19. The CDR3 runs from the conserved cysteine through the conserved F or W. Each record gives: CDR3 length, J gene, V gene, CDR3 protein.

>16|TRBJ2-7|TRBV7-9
CASSPRIGLDSYEQYF
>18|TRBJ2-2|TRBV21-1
CASSKEGSDRADTGELFF
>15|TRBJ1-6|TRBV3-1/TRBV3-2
CASSQGTFLASPLHF
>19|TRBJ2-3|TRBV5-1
CASSFFGLAGGISTDTQYF
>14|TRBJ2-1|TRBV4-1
CASSQDLRRGVQFF
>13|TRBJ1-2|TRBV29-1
CSVDARGAYGYTF
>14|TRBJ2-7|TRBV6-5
CASSDSGSDYEQYF
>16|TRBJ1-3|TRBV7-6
CASSLGTGLTGNTIYF
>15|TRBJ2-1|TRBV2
CASRGATAGDNEQFF
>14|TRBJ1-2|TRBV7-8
CASSPGTVNYGYTF
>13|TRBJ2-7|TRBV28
CASKSGGTYEQYF
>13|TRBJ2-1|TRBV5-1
CASGGQGGGEQFF
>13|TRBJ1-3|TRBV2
CASTLDIGNTIYF
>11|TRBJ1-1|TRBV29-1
CSAQAGERHFF
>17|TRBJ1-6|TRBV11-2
CASSLKGQGAPNSPLHF
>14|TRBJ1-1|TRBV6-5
CASSYTGQGAEAFF
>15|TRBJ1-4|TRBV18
CASSLQSLDNEKLFF
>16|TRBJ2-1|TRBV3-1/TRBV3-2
CASSQVTGVTYNEQFF
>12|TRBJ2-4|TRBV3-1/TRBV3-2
CASSLAGDIQYF
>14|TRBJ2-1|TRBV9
CASSAGTGLHEQFF
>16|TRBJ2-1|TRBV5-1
CASSLLGRGGSGEQFF
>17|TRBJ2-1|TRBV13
CASSPNDGTGPFGEQFF
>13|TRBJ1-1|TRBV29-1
CSAGVNRNTEAFF